Each of the 15 T cell receptor beta chains below was sequenced from the same sample in a study of siplizumab effects on memory and regulatory T cells. Sequencing was performed with immunoSEQ multiplex PCR; in TCRdb, only in-frame clones are kept and a portion is missing. The data contain 65,000 to 85,000 clones, around 93% of them seen just once; the ten biggest clones take up approximately 4.5%. Material for sequencing was CD8+ T cells sorted from blood. Source of these receptors: a human donor in good health.

This clone has a single count. The rearrangement joins TRBV2 to TRBJ2-3; TRBD2 matches at 8 bases. The CDR3 runs 17 residues. Germline V gene sequence: CDR1 SNHLY, CDR2 FYNNEI. V trimming: 0 bases; J trimming: 0 bases; junction bases outside the gene matches: 5. CDR3 coding DNA: TGTGCCAGCAGTGAAGCATACGCGGGGGGTAGCACAGATACGCAGTATTTT. Amino acids: CASSEAYAGGSTDTQYF.

The V and J genes are TRBV28 and TRBJ1-1; tentatively, D is TRBD1 (5 bases). The CDR3 extends over 13 amino acids. Trimming left V 6 bases short and J 0 bases short, with 8 bases between. The germline V gene has CDR1 MDHEN and CDR2 SYDVKM. The CDR3 bases are TGTGCCAGCAGCCGAGGGGTGAACACTGAAGCTTTCTTT. It yields the protein CASSRGVNTEAFF.

The gene calls are TRBV7-3 and TRBJ2-1; D might be TRBD1 or TRBD2, each matching 5 bases. Trimming took off 5 bases at V and 6 bases at J, with 11 bases between the two ends. CDR3 length: 13 amino acids. The germline V gene has CDR1 SGHTA and CDR2 FQGTGA. The CDR3 region is CASSPWDGNEQFF. CDR3 in DNA: TGTGCCAGCAGCCCCTGGGACGGCAATGAGCAGTTCTTC.

This rearrangement joins TRBV27 to TRBJ1-4; tentatively, D is TRBD1 (5 bases). Germline values: CDR1 MNHEY, CDR2 SMNVEV (reference sequence). Trimming removed 4 bases at V and 7 bases at J, with 10 bases between. This CDR3 has 13 residues. CDR3 protein: CASSSGGSEKLFF. DNA of the CDR3: TGTGCCAGCAGTTCCGGGGGTAGTGAAAAACTGTTTTTT.

CDR3 nucleotide sequence: TGTGCCAGCAGCCATTACCCCGGGACAGGGAAGCAGTTCTTC. Its translation: CASSHYPGTGKQFF. The rearrangement uses TRBV14 and TRBJ2-1, with TRBD1 matching over 9 bases. V lost 3 bases and J lost 11; bases outside the gene matches: 8. The CDR3 has 14 residues. Per the germline V gene, CDR1 is SGHDN and CDR2 is FVKESK.

This chain uses TRBV15 with TRBJ1-1; the D is unclear. Trimming removed 3 bases from V and 5 bases from J, with 13 bases in between. The length of the CDR3 is 14 residues. Germline CDR1 and CDR2: LNHNV and YYDKDF (reference sequence). The CDR3 loop is CATSRGYQSTEAFF. The CDR3 coding sequence is TGTGCCACCAGCAGGGGTTATCAGAGTACTGAAGCTTTCTTT.

This clone was detected only once. This rearrangement joins TRBV6-6 to TRBJ1-2; D call uncertain. V gave up 8 bases and J gave up 3 bases, with 13 bases separating them. Germline CDR1 and CDR2: MNHNY and SVGAGI (reference sequence). This CDR3 is 13 amino acids long. The CDR3, as DNA: TGTGCCAGCCAGGCGGGGAACCACTATGGCTACACCTTC. This gives the protein CASQAGNHYGYTF.

The chain employs TRBV13 and TRBJ2-7; 10 bases map to TRBD2. Germline loops: CDR1 PRHDT, CDR2 FYEKMQ (reference sequence). The CDR3 contains 17 residues. V dropped 4 bases and J dropped 4; count of bases not matched to a gene: 13. In nucleotides, the CDR3 is TGTGCCAGCAGCTCACCGGGACTAGCGACTTTAAAGTACGAGCAGTACTTC. It encodes CASSSPGLATLKYEQYF. Full variable domain (outside the CDR3, taken from reference TRBV13 and TRBJ2-7): AAGVIQSPRHLIKEKRETATLKCYPIPRHDTVYWYQQGPGQDPQFLISFYEKMQSDKGSIPDRFSAQQFSDYHSELNMSSLELGDSALYFCASSSPGLATLKYEQYFGPGTRLTVT.

V and J are TRBV9 and TRBJ1-3, with no clear D. CDR3 length: 12 amino acids. V shed 3 bases and J shed 4 bases, with 5 bases lying between them. CDR1 SGDLS and CDR2 YYNGEE come from the germline V gene. The CDR3 region is CASSERGNTIYF. CDR3 sequence (DNA): TGTGCCAGCAGCGAAAGAGGAAACACCATATATTTT.

V gene TRBV7-9 combines with J gene TRBJ1-6; D is perhaps TRBD1 (5 bases). The CDR3 extends over 15 amino acids. V gave up 5 bases and J gave up 8 bases, with 16 bases separating them. Germline V lookup: CDR1 SEHNR, CDR2 FQNEAQ (reference sequence). CDR3 sequence (DNA): TGTGCCAGCAGCCTGGGACCGACCCCTGATTCACCCCTCCACTTT. Protein product: CASSLGPTPDSPLHF.

The rearrangement links TRBV6-1 to TRBJ1-4, with 9 bases identical to TRBD1. Germline CDR1 is MNHNS and CDR2 is SASEGT. The length of the CDR3 is 14 residues. Trimming at V came to 5 bases and at J to 7 bases, leaving 5 bases not matched to a gene. The CDR3, as DNA: TGTGCCAGCAGTCGTGGGGGACAGGGTGAAAAACTGTTTTTT. Its protein product is CASSRGGQGEKLFF.

The chain uses TRBV7-9 and TRBJ2-7, with D perhaps being TRBD1 or TRBD2 (6 bases each). Germline CDR1 SEHNR, CDR2 FQNEAQ (reference sequence). This CDR3 region has 14 residues. V was shortened by 1 base and J by 3 bases, with 10 bases between the two germline ends. CDR3 region: CASSLGGGGYEQYF. CDR3 sequence (DNA): TGTGCCAGCAGCTTAGGAGGAGGGGGCTACGAGCAGTACTTC.

This chain links TRBV28 with TRBJ2-1; 9 nucleotides match TRBD2. The germline CDR1 and CDR2 sequences are MDHEN and SYDVKM. This CDR3 comprises 16 residues. With V trimmed by 5 bases and J by 0 bases, 5 bases remained unmatched. The CDR3 region is CASSIAGESSYNEQFF. The CDR3 DNA is TGTGCCAGCAGTATAGCGGGGGAGAGCTCCTACAATGAGCAGTTCTTC.

The chain carries TRBV5-4 and TRBJ2-2; unclear D gene. CDR1 and CDR2 (germline): SGHNT, YYREEE (reference sequence). The CDR3 has 14 amino acids. V was pared by 0 bases and J by 3 bases, with 6 bases between. The chain's CDR3 is CASSLALYTGELFF. In DNA form, the CDR3 reads TGTGCCAGCAGCTTGGCCTTGTACACCGGGGAGCTGTTTTTT.

CDR3: CASSQGGGGNYGYTF. Written as DNA, the CDR3 is TGCGCCAGCAGCCAAGGTGGGGGCGGAAACTATGGCTACACCTTC. The V and J genes are TRBV4-1 and TRBJ1-2; TRBD1 is a possible D gene (6 bases). The CDR3 has 15 residues. Germline V gene data show CDR1 as MGHRA and CDR2 as YSYEKL. V lost 1 base, J lost 2 bases, and 11 bases lay in between.